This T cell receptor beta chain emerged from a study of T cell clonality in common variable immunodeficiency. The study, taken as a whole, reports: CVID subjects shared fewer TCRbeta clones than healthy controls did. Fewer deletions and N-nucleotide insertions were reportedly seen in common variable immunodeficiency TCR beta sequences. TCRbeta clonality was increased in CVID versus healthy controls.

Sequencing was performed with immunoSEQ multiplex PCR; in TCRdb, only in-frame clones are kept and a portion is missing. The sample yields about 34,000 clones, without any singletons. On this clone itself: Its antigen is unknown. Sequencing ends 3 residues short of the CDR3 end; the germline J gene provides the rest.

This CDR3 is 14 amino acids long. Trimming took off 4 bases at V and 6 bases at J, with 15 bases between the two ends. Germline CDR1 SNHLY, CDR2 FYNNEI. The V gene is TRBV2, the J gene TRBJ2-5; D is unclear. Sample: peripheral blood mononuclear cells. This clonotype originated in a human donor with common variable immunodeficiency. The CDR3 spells CASSGELQRKTQYF. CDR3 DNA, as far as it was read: TGTGCCAGCAGTGGTGAACTCCAGCGTAAGACC.